This T cell receptor (beta chain) came from a study of blood T cell repertoires in COVID-19. Turning to the study itself: The study drew acute and convalescent COVID-19 samples from the United States, Italy and Spain. Sources were T cells, B-cell-depleted T cells, or PBMCs; the material itself was cDNA or gDNA.

In the authors' workflow: Amplification with reference gene primers provided the estimates of nucleated cell counts. Libraries were prepared by immunoSEQ multiplex PCR; TCRdb keeps only in-frame clonotypes and omits some of them. That table is the source of V, J and clone size, and D and trimming were worked out from the DNA. The table records 150,000 to 200,000 clones, approximately 92% of them present only once. The germline V gene has CDR1 MGHRA and CDR2 YSYEKL. CDR3 length: 15 amino acids. V was clipped by 3 bases and J by 8 bases, with 19 bases between them. The receptor was derived from a woman in her forties or fifties with acute or convalescent COVID-19. The sequencing input was peripheral blood. The genes are TRBV4-1 and TRBJ1-2, with a weak D call TRBD1 (6 bases). CDR3 DNA: TGCGCCAGCAGCCAGCCCACTGTGGGGGCCTACGGCTACACCTTC. Encoded protein: CASSQPTVGAYGYTF.